What follows are 8 T cell receptor beta chains derived from one specimen sequenced in a study of blood T cell repertoires in COVID-19. Some clones are missing from TCRdb's copy, which holds only in-frame ones; the method was immunoSEQ multiplex PCR. The table shows 250,000 to 350,000 clones, with roughly 83% occurring only once. Sequences were obtained from peripheral blood. These TCRs come from a human donor with COVID-19, enrolled during active disease. The donor label of this sample is uncertain.

The CDR3 sequence is CASSFRSSGNTIYF. In DNA form, the CDR3 reads TGTGCCAGCAGTTTCCGGAGCTCTGGAAACACCATATATTTT. The chain joins TRBV28 to TRBJ1-3; D is unresolved. The CDR3 spans 14 residues. V lost 3 bases, J lost 0 bases, and 6 bases lay in between. The germline CDR1 and CDR2 sequences are MDHEN and SYDVKM.

This clone turned up a few times. The chain combines TRBV6-5 with TRBJ1-5; maybe TRBD1 (5 bases). Trimming removed 6 bases at V and 4 bases at J, with 16 bases between. Germline V lookup: CDR1 MNHEY, CDR2 SVGAGI. This CDR3 has 15 amino acids. The CDR3: CASRPVGGGNQPQHF. The CDR3 nucleotides are TGTGCCAGCAGGCCGGTCGGGGGGGGAAATCAGCCCCAGCATTTT.

The CDR3 loop is CSAVPGQGSYEQYF. CDR3 sequence (DNA): TGCAGCGCCGTACCGGGACAGGGTTCCTACGAGCAGTACTTC. V is TRBV29-1 and J is TRBJ2-7; 9 bases are shared with TRBD1. The CDR3 is made up of 14 amino acids. Germline CDR1 reads SQVTM; CDR2 reads ANQGSEA. After removal of 7 bases from V and 1 base from J, the junction contained 8 bases not matched to a gene.

The rearrangement joins TRBV5-1 to TRBJ2-1; 11 bases fit TRBD2. The CDR3 sequence is 14 residues long. J was trimmed by 7 bases and V by 4 bases; bases with no gene match: 4. Germline assignment: CDR1 SGHRS and CDR2 YFSETQ. This CDR3 is CASSQPSGRNEQFF. CDR3 bases: TGCGCCAGCAGCCAACCTAGCGGGAGGAATGAGCAGTTCTTC.

The chain links TRBV28 to TRBJ1-1; D is undetermined. V lost 10 bases and J 1 base, leaving 16 bases between the germline ends. Germline CDR1 reads MDHEN; CDR2 reads SYDVKM. The CDR3 sequence is 14 residues long. The DNA of the CDR3 is TGTGCCACCACCATCCTCGGGGAGAACACTGAAGCTTTCTTT. As protein: CATTILGENTEAFF.

The chain employs TRBV5-1 and TRBJ1-4; the match to TRBD1 covers 7 bases. The CDR3 extends over 15 amino acids. The trim removed 5 bases at V and 8 bases at J, leaving 12 bases unmatched. Germline V gene sequence: CDR1 SGHRS, CDR2 YFSETQ. The CDR3 DNA is TGCGCCAGCAGTATACACAGGGGATCGGGGGAAAAACTGTTTTTT. It translates to CASSIHRGSGEKLFF.

In its sample, this clone was seen once. The V gene is TRBV7-8, the J gene TRBJ2-2; perhaps TRBD2 as D (5 bases). Trimming removed 4 bases from V and 6 bases from J, with 15 bases in between. Germline CDR1 and CDR2: SGHVS and FQNEAQ. The CDR3 runs 15 residues. CDR3 DNA: TGTGCCAGCAGCTCAAGCACGGGGTTCGCCGGGGAGCTGTTTTTT. This codes for CASSSSTGFAGELFF.

The chain carries TRBV19 and TRBJ1-2; maybe TRBD1 (6 bases). This CDR3 comprises 15 residues. Trimming stripped 1 base from V and 2 bases from J, with 11 bases between. Germline V gives CDR1 LNHDA, CDR2 SQIVND (reference sequence). The CDR3 nucleotides read TGTGCCAGTAGTATAGGGTACGGACAGAACTATGGCTACACCTTC. Translating it yields CASSIGYGQNYGYTF. The whole variable domain, remainder taken from reference TRBV19 and TRBJ1-2, is DGGITQSPKYLFRKEGQNVTLSCEQNLNHDAMYWYRQDPGQGLRLIYYSQIVNDFQKGDIAEGYSVSREKKESFPLTVTSAQKNPTAFYLCASSIGYGQNYGYTFGSGTRLTVV.